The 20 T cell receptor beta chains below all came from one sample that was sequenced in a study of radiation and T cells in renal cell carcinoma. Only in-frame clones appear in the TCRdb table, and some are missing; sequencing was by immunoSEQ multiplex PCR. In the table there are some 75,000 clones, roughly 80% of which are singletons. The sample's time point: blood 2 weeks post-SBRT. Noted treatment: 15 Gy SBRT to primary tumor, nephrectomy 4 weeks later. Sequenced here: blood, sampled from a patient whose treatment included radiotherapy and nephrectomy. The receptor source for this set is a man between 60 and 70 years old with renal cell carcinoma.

CDR3 nucleotide sequence: TGCGCCAGCAGCTTGGAACAGGGGGAGGGAGAGACCCAGTACTTC. This gives the protein CASSLEQGEGETQYF. This sequence joins TRBV5-1 and TRBJ2-5; D is possibly TRBD1 (8 bases). Germline CDR1 and CDR2: SGHRS and YFSETQ. This CDR3 is built from 15 residues. The ends were cut back, 0 bases at V and 4 bases at J, with 13 bases in the middle. Looking up the rest from reference TRBV5-1 and TRBJ2-5 gives the full variable domain: KAGVTQTPRYLIKTRGQQVTLSCSPISGHRSVSWYQQTPGQGLQFLFEYFSETQRNKGNFPGRFSGRQFSNSRSEMNVSTLELGDSALYLCASSLEQGEGETQYFGPGTRLLVL.

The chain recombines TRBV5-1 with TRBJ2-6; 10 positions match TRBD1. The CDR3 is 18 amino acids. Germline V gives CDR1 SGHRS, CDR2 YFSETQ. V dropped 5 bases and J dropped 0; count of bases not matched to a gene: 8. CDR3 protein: CASRLTGGPLSGANVLTF. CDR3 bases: TGCGCCAGCAGGCTGACAGGGGGCCCCCTCTCTGGGGCCAACGTCCTGACTTTC.

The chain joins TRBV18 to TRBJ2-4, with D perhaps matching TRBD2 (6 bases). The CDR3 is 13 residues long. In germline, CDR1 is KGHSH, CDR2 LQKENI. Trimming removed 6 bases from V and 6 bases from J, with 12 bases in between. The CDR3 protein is CASSPTEGNIQYF. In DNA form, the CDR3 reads TGTGCCAGCTCCCCCACGGAGGGAAACATTCAGTACTTC.

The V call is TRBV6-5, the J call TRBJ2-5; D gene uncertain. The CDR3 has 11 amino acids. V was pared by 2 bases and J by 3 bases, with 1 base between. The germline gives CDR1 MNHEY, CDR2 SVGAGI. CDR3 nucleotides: TGTGCCAGCAGTTACAAAGAGACCCAGTACTTC. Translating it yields CASSYKETQYF.

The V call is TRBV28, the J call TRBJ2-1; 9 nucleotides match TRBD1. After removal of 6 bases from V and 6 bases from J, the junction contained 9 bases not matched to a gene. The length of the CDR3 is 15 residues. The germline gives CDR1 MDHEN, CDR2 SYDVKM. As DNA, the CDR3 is TGTGCCAGCAGCCCACCCGGGACAGGGTCCAATGAGCAGTTCTTC. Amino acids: CASSPPGTGSNEQFF.

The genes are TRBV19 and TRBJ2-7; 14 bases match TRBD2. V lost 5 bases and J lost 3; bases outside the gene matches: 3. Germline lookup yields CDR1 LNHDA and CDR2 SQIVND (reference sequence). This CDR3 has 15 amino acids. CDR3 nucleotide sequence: TGTGCCAGTAGTCGACTAGCGGGAGGGAACTACGAGCAGTACTTC. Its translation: CASSRLAGGNYEQYF.

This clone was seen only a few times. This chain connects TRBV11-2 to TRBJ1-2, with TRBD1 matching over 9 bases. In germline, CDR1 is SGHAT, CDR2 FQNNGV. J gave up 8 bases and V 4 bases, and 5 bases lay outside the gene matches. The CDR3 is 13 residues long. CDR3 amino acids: CASSSTGGQGYTF. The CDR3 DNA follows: TGTGCCAGCAGCTCCACAGGGGGCCAAGGCTACACCTTC.

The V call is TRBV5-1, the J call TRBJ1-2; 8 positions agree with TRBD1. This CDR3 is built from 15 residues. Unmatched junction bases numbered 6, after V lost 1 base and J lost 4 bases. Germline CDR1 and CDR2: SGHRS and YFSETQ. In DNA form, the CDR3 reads TGCGCCAGCAGCTTGTTCAGGGGGCAGGGCTATGGCTACACCTTC. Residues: CASSLFRGQGYGYTF.

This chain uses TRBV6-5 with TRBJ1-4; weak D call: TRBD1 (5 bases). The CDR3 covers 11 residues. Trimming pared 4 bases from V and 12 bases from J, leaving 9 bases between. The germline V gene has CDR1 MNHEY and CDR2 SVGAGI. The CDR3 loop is CASSFLGELFF. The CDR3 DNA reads TGTGCCAGCAGTTTTCTAGGGGAACTGTTTTTT.

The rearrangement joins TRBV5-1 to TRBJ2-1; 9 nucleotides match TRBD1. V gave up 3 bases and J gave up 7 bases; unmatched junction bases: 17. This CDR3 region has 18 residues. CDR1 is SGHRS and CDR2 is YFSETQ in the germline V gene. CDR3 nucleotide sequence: TGCGCCAGCAGCTCCGGGACAGGGTGGGGTACCCACGATAATGAGCAGTTCTTC. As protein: CASSSGTGWGTHDNEQFF.

For the CDR3, the DNA is TGCGCCAGCAGTGCGTCTTCGGGTCCGGGAAACACCATATATTTT. Its protein is CASSASSGPGNTIYF. This rearrangement joins TRBV10-1 to TRBJ1-3; no clear D gene. The CDR3 consists of 15 residues. The ends were cut back, 4 bases at V and 4 bases at J, with 14 bases in the middle. From germline, CDR1 is WNHNN and CDR2 SYGVQD (reference sequence).

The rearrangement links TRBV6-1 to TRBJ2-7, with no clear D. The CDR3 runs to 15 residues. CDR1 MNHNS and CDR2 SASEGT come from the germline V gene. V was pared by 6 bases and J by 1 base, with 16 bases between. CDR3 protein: CASRATKAASYEQYF. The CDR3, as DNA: TGTGCCAGCAGAGCCACGAAGGCAGCGTCCTACGAGCAGTACTTC.

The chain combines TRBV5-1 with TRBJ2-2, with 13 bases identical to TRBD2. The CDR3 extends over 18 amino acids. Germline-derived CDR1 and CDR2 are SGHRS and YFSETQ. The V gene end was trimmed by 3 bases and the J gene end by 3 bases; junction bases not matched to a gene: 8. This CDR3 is CASSSRLAGGRYTGELFF. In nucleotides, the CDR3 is TGCGCCAGCAGCTCGAGACTAGCGGGAGGTCGTTACACCGGGGAGCTGTTTTTT.

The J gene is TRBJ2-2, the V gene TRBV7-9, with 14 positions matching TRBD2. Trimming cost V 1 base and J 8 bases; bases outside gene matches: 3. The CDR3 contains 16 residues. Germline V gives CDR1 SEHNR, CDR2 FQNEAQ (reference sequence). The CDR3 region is CASSLVGLAGEGELFF. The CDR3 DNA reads TGTGCCAGCAGCTTAGTGGGACTAGCGGGAGAAGGGGAGCTGTTTTTT.

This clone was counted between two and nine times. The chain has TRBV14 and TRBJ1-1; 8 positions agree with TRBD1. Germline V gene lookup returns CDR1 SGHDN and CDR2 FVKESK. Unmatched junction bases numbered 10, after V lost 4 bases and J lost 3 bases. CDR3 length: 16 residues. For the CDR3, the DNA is TGTGCCAGCAGCCCGTACAACGCACAGGGGGACACTGAAGCTTTCTTT. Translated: CASSPYNAQGDTEAFF.

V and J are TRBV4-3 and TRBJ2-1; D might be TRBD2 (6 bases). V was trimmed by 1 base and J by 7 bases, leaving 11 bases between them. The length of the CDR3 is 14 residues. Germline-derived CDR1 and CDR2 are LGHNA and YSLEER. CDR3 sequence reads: CASSQGSGKNEQFF. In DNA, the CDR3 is TGCGCCAGCAGCCAAGGTAGCGGCAAGAATGAGCAGTTCTTC.

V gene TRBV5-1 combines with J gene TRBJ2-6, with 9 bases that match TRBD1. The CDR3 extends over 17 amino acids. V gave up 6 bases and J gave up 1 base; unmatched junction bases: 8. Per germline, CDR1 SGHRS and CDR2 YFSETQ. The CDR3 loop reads CASTDRGTVSGANVLTF. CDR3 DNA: TGCGCCAGCACAGACAGGGGGACCGTTTCTGGGGCCAACGTCCTGACTTTC.

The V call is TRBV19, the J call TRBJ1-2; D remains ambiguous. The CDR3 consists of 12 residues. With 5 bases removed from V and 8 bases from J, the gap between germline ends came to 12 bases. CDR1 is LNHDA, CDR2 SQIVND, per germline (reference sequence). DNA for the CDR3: TGTGCCAGTAGTCGCTGGGGTTACGGCTACACCTTC. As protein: CASSRWGYGYTF. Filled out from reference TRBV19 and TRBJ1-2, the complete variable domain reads DGGITQSPKYLFRKEGQNVTLSCEQNLNHDAMYWYRQDPGQGLRLIYYSQIVNDFQKGDIAEGYSVSREKKESFPLTVTSAQKNPTAFYLCASSRWGYGYTFGSGTRLTVV.

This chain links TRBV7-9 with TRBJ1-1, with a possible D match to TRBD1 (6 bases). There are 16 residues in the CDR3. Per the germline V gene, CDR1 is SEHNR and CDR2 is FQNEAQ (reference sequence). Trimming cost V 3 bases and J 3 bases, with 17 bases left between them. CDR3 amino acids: CASSFPPQGRYTEAFF. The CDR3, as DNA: TGTGCCAGCAGCTTCCCACCCCAGGGGCGGTACACTGAAGCTTTCTTT.

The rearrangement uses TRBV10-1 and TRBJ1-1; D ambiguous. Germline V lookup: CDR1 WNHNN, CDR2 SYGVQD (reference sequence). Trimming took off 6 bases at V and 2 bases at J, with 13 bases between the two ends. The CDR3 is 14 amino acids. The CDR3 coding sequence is TGCGCCAGCAGCCCCGGGAATCTAAACACTGAAGCTTTCTTT. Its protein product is CASSPGNLNTEAFF.